Each of the 4 T cell receptor beta chains below was sequenced from the same sample in a study of blood T cells in healthy people across ages. A J-beta primer mix and a sample-barcoded 5' primer were used in a second PCR of roughly 6 to 12 cycles. TCRdb re-analysed the 5' RACE reads in MiXCR, keeping a single row per CDR3 protein. Of hundreds of thousands of distinct CDR3 sequences in the sample, around 43% were seen once. Material for sequencing was blood. The receptors were sampled from a man older than 75 in good health.

This clonotype was detected a few times. This chain joins TRBV25-1 and TRBJ1-6; no definite D call. The length of the CDR3 is 12 residues. Trimming cost V 4 bases and J 12 bases, with 10 bases left between them. Germline loops: CDR1 MGHDK, CDR2 SYGVNS. CDR3 loop: CASSGGVKPLHF. The CDR3 DNA follows: TGTGCCAGCAGTGGCGGGGTCAAACCCCTCCACTTT.

This chain joins TRBV7-2 and TRBJ2-1, with 7 nucleotides matching TRBD2. Germline V lookup: CDR1 SGHTA, CDR2 FQGNSA. Trimming cost V 5 bases and J 4 bases; bases outside gene matches: 8. This CDR3 region has 15 residues. The CDR3 here is CASSPRGSQYNEQFF. In DNA, the CDR3 is TGTGCCAGCAGCCCACGCGGGAGTCAGTACAATGAGCAGTTCTTC.

The chain links TRBV6-1 to TRBJ1-1, with D uncertain. The germline CDR1 and CDR2 sequences are MNHNS and SASEGT. CDR3 length equals 19 residues. Trimming removed 3 bases from V and 3 bases from J, with 26 bases in between. Written as DNA, the CDR3 is TGTGCCAGCAGTGACCCATGGGGTCGGGCGGGAAACACTGACACTGAAGCTTTCTTT. Translated: CASSDPWGRAGNTDTEAFF.

This chain connects TRBV4-3 to TRBJ2-7; 10 nucleotides line up with TRBD2. Trimming cost V 1 base and J 6 bases; bases outside gene matches: 9. This CDR3 region has 16 residues. From germline, CDR1 is LGHNA and CDR2 YSLEER. The chain's CDR3 is CASSQAAGGGPCEQYF. In DNA form, the CDR3 reads TGCGCCAGCAGCCAAGCAGCGGGAGGGGGGCCCTGCGAGCAGTACTTC.